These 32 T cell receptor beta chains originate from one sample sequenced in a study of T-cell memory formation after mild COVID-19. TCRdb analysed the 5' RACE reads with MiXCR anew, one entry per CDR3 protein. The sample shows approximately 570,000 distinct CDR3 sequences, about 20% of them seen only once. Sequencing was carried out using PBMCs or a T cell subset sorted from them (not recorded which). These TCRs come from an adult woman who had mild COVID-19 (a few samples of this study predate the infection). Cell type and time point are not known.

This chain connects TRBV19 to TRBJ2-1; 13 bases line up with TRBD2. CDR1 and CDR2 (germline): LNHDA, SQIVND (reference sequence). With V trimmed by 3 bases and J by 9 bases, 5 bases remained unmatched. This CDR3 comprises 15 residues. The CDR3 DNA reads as TGTGCCAGTAGTATCGGACTAGCGGGAGTTCTTGAGCAGTTCTTC. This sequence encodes CASSIGLAGVLEQFF.

CDR3 in amino acids: CASSFSQGGNTEAFF. CDR3 bases: TGCGCCAGCAGCTTTTCACAGGGTGGGAACACTGAAGCTTTCTTT. The chain joins TRBV5-1 to TRBJ1-1; D possibly corresponds to TRBD1 (6 bases). Germline assignment: CDR1 SGHRS and CDR2 YFSETQ. The CDR3 covers 15 residues. V was clipped by 2 bases and J by 1 base, with 12 bases between them.

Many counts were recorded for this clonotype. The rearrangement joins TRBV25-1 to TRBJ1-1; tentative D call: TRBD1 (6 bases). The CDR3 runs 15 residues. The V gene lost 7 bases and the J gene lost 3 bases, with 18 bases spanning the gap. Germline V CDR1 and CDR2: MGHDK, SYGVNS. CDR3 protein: CASKRDTDRYTEAFF. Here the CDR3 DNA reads TGTGCCAGCAAACGAGACACGGACAGATACACTGAAGCTTTCTTT.

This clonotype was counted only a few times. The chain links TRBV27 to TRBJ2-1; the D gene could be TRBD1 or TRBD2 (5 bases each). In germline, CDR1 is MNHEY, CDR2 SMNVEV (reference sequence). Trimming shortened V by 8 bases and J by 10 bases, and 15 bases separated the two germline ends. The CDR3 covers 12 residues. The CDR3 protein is CASRLGAGEQFF. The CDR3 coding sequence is TGTGCCAGCCGGCTCGGGGCCGGAGAGCAGTTCTTC.

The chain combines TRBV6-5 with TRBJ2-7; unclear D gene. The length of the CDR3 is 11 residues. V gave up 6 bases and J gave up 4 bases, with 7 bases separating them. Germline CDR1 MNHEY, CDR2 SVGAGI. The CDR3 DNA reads TGTGCCAGCAGCCCAATGTACGAGCAGTACTTC. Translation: CASSPMYEQYF.

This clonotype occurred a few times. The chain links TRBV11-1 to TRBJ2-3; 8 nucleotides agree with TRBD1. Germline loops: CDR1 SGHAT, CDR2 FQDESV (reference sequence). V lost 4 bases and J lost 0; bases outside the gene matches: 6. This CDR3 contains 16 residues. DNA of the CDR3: TGTGCCAGCAGCTCCTTACAGGGGGTTAGCACAGATACGCAGTATTTT. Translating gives CASSSLQGVSTDTQYF.

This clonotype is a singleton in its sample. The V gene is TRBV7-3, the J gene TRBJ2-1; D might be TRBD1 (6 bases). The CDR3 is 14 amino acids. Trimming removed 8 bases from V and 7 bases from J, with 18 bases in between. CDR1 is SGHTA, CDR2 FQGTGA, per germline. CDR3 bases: TGTGCCAGCTCCTGGGACACCTCTGGGAATGAGCAGTTCTTC. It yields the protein CASSWDTSGNEQFF.

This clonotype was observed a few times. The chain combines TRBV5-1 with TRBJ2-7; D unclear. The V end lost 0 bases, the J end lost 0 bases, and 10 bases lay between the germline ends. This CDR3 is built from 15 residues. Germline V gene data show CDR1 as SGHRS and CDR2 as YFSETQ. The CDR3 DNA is TGCGCCAGCAGCTTGGGGTCTTGGGCCTCCTACGAGCAGTACTTC. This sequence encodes CASSLGSWASYEQYF.

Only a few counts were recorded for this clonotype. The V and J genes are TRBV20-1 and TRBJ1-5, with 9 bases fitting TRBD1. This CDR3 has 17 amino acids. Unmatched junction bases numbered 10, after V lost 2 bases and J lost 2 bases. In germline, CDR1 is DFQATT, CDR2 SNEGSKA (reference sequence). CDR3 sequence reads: CSARQTGGVFGNQPQHF. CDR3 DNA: TGCAGTGCTAGACAGACAGGGGGTGTATTTGGCAATCAGCCCCAGCATTTT.

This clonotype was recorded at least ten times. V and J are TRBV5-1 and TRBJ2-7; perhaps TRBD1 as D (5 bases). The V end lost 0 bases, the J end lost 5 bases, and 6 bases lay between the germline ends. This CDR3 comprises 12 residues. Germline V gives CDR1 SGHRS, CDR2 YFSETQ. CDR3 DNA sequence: TGCGCCAGCAGCTTGGACAGGAACGAGCAGTACTTC. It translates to CASSLDRNEQYF.

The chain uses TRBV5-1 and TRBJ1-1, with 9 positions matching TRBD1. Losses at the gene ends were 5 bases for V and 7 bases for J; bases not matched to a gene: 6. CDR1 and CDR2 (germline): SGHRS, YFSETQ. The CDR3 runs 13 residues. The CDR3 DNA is TGCGCCAGCAGACGACAGGGGGGCGATGAAGCTTTCTTT. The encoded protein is CASRRQGGDEAFF.

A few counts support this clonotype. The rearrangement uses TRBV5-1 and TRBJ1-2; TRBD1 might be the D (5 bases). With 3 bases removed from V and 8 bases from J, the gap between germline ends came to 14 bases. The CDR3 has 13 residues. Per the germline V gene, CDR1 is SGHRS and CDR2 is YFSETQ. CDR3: CASSSSGIWGYTF. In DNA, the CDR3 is TGCGCCAGCAGCTCCTCAGGGATTTGGGGCTACACCTTC. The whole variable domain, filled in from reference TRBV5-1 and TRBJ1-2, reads KAGVTQTPRYLIKTRGQQVTLSCSPISGHRSVSWYQQTPGQGLQFLFEYFSETQRNKGNFPGRFSGRQFSNSRSEMNVSTLELGDSALYLCASSSSGIWGYTFGSGTRLTVV.

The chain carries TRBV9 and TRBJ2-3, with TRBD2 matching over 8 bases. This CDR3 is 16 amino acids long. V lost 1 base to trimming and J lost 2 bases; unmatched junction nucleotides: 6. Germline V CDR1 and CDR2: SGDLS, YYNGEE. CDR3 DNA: TGTGCCAGCAGCGTATTCGGGGGGGACCCCACAGATACGCAGTATTTT. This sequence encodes CASSVFGGDPTDTQYF. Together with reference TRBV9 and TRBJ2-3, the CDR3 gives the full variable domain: DSGVTQTPKHLITATGQRVTLRCSPRSGDLSVYWYQQSLDQGLQFLIQYYNGEERAKGNILERFSAQQFPDLHSELNLSSLELGDSALYFCASSVFGGDPTDTQYFGPGTRLTVL.

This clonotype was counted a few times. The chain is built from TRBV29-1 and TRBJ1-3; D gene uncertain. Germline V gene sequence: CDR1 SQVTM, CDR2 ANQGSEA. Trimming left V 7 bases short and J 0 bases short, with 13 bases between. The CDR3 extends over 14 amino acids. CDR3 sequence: CSAVRDSSGNTIYF. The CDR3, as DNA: TGCAGCGCCGTCCGCGATAGCTCTGGAAACACCATATATTTT.

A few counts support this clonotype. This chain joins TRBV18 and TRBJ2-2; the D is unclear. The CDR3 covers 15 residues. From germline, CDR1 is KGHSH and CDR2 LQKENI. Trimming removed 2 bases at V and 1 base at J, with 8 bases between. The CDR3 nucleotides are TGTGCCAGCTCACCAGGGGAAGGGAACACCGGGGAGCTGTTTTTT. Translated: CASSPGEGNTGELFF.

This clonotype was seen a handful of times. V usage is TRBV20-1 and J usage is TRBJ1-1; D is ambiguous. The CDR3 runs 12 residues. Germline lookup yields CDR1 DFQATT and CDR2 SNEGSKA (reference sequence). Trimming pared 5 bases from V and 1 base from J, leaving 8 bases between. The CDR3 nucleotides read TGCAGTGCTGACAAGCCGAACACTGAAGCTTTCTTT. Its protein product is CSADKPNTEAFF.

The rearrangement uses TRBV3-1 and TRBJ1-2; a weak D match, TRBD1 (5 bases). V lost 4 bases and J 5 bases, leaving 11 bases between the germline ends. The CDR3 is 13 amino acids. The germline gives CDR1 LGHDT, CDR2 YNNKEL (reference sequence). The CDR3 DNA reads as TGTGCCAGCAGCCCGCGGGACGGATATGGCTACACCTTC. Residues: CASSPRDGYGYTF. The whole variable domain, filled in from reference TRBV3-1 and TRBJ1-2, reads DTAVSQTPKYLVTQMGNDKSIKCEQNLGHDTMYWYKQDSKKFLKIMFSYNNKELIINETVPNRFSPKSPDKAHLNLHINSLELGDSAVYFCASSPRDGYGYTFGSGTRLTVV.

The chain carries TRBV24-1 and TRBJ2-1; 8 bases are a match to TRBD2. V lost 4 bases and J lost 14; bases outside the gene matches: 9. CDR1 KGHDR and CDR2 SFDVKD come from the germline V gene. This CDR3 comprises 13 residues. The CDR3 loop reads CATSEGPRGLEFF. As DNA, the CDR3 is TGTGCCACCAGTGAGGGTCCCCGGGGACTAGAGTTCTTC.

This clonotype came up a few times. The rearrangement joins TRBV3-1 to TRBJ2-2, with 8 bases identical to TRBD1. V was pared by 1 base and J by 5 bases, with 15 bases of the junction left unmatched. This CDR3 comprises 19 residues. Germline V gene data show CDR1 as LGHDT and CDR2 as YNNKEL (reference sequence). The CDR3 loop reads CASSQGPLSRGRRTGELFF. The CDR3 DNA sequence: TGTGCCAGCAGCCAAGGACCGTTAAGCAGGGGGCGGAGAACCGGGGAGCTGTTTTTT.

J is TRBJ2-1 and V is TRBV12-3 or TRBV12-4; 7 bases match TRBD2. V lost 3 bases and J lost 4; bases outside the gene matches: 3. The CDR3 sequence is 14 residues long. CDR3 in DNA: TGTGCCAGCAGTTTCTCAGCGGGATACAATGAGCAGTTCTTC. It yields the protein CASSFSAGYNEQFF.

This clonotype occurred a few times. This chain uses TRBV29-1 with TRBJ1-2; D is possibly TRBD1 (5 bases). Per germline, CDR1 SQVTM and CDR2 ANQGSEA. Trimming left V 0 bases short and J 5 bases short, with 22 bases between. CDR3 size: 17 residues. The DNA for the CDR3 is TGCAGCGTTGAAGATCTCACCGTGGAGCCGGCAGGGTATGGCTACACCTTC. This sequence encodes CSVEDLTVEPAGYGYTF.

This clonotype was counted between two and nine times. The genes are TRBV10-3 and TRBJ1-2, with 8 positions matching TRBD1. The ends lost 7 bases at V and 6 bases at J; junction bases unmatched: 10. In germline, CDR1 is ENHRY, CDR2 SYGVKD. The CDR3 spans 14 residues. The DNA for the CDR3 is TGTGCCATCACCCCCGGGACAGGACTTCATGGCTACACCTTC. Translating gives CAITPGTGLHGYTF.

The CDR3 spells CASGISSGTREAFF. DNA for the CDR3: TGTGCCAGCGGTATCTCGAGTGGGACTAGAGAAGCTTTCTTT. This chain joins TRBV7-2 and TRBJ1-1; D is perhaps TRBD1 (5 bases). The germline CDR1 and CDR2 sequences are SGHTA and FQGNSA. This CDR3 is 14 amino acids long. V was clipped by 8 bases and J by 8 bases, with 21 bases between them.

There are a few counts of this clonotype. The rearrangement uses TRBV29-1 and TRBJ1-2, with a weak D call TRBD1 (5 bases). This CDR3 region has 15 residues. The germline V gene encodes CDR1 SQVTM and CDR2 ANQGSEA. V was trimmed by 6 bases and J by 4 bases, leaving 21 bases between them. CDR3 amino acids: CSVTGAERLGYGYTF. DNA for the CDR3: TGCAGCGTGACCGGGGCCGAACGGTTGGGCTATGGCTACACCTTC.

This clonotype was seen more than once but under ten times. CDR3 loop: CASSYSTLGYNEQFF. For the CDR3, the DNA is TGTGCCAGCAGCTACTCCACCTTGGGGTACAATGAGCAGTTCTTC. The chain employs TRBV3-1 and TRBJ2-1, with D uncertain. The CDR3 runs 15 residues. The ends were cut back, 5 bases at V and 4 bases at J, with 15 bases in the middle. In germline, CDR1 is LGHDT, CDR2 YNNKEL (reference sequence).

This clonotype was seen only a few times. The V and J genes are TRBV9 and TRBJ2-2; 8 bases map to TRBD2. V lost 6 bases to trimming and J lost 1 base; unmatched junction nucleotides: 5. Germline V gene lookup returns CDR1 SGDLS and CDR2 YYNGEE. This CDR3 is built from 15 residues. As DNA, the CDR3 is TGTGCCAGCAAATCGGGACTAGGGAACACCGGGGAGCTGTTTTTT. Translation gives CASKSGLGNTGELFF.

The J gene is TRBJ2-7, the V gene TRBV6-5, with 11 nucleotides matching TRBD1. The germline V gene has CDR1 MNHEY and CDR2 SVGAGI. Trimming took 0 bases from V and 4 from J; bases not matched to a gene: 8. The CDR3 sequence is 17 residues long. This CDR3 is CASSYSQPGQGGYEQYF. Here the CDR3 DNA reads TGTGCCAGCAGTTACTCTCAACCGGGACAGGGGGGTTACGAGCAGTACTTC.

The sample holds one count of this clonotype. CDR3 sequence (DNA): TGTGCCTGGAGACGATGGGGACGGCGAATTAACACTGAAGCTTTCTTT. Protein product: CAWRRWGRRINTEAFF. The V and J genes are TRBV30 and TRBJ1-1; D might be TRBD1 (5 bases). The CDR3 length is 16 residues. V was trimmed by 3 bases and J by 2 bases, leaving 19 bases between them. CDR1 and CDR2 (germline): GTSNPN, SVGIG (reference sequence). Based on the CDR3 plus reference TRBV30 and TRBJ1-1, the full variable domain is SQTIHQWPATLVQPVGSPLSLECTVEGTSNPNLYWYRQAAGRGLQLLFYSVGIGQISSEVPQNLSASRPQDRQFILSSKKLLLSDSGFYLCAWRRWGRRINTEAFFGQGTRLTVV.

The CDR3 sequence: CASSRPTGPEQFF. Written as DNA, the CDR3 is TGTGCCAGCAGCCGACCCACAGGGCCCGAGCAGTTCTTC. The chain couples TRBV27 to TRBJ2-1; tentatively, D is TRBD1 (6 bases). With 6 bases removed from V and 10 bases from J, the gap between germline ends came to 16 bases. CDR1 is MNHEY, CDR2 SMNVEV, per germline (reference sequence). The CDR3 length is 13 residues.

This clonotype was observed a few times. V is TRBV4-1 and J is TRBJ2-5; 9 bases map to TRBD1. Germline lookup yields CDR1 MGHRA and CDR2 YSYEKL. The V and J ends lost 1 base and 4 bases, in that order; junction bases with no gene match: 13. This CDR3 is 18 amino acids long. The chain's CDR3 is CASSQVTGGPREAETQYF. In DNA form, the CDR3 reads TGCGCCAGCAGCCAAGTGACAGGGGGGCCCCGCGAGGCAGAGACCCAGTACTTC.

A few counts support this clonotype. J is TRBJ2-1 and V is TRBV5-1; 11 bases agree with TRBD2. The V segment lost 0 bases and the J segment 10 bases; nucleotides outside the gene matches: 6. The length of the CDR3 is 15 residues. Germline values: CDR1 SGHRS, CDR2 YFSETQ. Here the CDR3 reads CASSLVVAGGREQFF. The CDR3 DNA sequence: TGCGCCAGCAGCTTGGTCGTAGCGGGGGGGCGCGAGCAGTTCTTC.

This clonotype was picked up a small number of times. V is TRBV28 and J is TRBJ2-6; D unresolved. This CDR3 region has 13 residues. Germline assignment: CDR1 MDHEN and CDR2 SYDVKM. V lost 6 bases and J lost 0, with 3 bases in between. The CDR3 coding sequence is TGTGCCAGCAGCGCCTCTGGGGCCAACGTCCTGACTTTC. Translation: CASSASGANVLTF.